These 2 T cell receptor beta chains share one sample of origin, sequenced in a study of blood T cell repertoires in COVID-19 (dated by TCRdb to 2020 to 2022). To prepare the library, the immunoSEQ multiplex PCR assay was applied. TCRdb's version of the immuneACCESS table is confined to in-frame rearrangements and falls short of the full clone set. An unresolved V gene accounts for under half of the shortfall where checked; the remainder is of unknown origin. This sample gives over 85,000 clones in total; around 87% of them show up just once. The ten largest clones represent 15% of the sample. Sequenced sample: peripheral blood. These receptors all stem from a male donor with acute or convalescent COVID-19.

V gene TRBV29-1 combines with J gene TRBJ1-1; D is uncertain. The CDR3 sequence is 14 residues long. From germline, CDR1 is SQVTM and CDR2 ANQGSEA. The V end lost 7 bases, the J end lost 1 base, and 16 bases lay between the germline ends. CDR3: CSATGMVGNTEAFF. The CDR3 region has the DNA TGCAGCGCGACGGGGATGGTGGGGAACACTGAAGCTTTCTTT.

V and J are TRBV30 and TRBJ1-6; no reliable D call. Trimming removed 2 bases from V and 7 bases from J, with 12 bases in between. In germline, CDR1 is GTSNPN, CDR2 SVGIG (reference sequence). This CDR3 has 14 residues. The chain's CDR3 is CAWSFAKENSPLHF. The DNA for the CDR3 is TGTGCCTGGAGTTTCGCAAAGGAGAATTCACCCCTCCACTTT.